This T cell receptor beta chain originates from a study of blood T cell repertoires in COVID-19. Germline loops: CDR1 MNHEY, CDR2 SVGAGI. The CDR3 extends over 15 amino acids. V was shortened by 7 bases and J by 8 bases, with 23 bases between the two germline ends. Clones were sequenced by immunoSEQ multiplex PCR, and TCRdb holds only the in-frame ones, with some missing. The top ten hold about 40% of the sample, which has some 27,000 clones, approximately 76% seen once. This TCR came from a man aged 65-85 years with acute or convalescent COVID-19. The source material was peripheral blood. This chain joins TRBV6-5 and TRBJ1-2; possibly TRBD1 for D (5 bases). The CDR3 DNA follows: TGTGCCAGCAAACCCGGGGGTGAGGCCAATAGGGGCTACACCTTC. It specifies CASKPGGEANRGYTF.